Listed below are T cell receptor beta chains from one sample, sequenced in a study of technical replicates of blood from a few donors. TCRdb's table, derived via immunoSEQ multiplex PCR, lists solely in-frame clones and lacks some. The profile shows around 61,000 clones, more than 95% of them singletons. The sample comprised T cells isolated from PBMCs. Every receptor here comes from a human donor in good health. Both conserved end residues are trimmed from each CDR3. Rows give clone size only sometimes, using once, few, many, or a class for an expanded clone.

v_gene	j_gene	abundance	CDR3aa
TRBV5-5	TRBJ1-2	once	ASSSMKGLGLGGYT
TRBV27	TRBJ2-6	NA	ASSLWGPGANVLT
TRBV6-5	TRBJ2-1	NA	ASARSGGYNEQF
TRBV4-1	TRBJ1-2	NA	ASSQDSPRDYGYT
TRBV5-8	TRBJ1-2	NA	ASSSRNPYGYT
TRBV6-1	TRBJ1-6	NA	ASSLGQPGNSPLH
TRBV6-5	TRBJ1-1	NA	ASNTGGNTEAF
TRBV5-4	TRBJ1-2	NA	ASSLTGVDYGYT
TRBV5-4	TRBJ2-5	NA	ASSADGQETQY
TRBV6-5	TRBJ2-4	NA	ASSYQGWTVKNIQY
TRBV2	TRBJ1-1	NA	ASSEPDEGRTEAF
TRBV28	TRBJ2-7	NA	ASSSPTSGSLYEQY
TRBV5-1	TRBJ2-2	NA	ASSLGASGSVTGELF
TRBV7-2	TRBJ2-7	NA	ASSDGQGSGEQY
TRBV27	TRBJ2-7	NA	ASSISTGREQY